The 5 T cell receptor beta chains below all came from one sample that was sequenced in a study of blood T cell repertoires in COVID-19. Sequencing was performed with immunoSEQ multiplex PCR; in TCRdb, only in-frame clones are kept and a portion is missing. In the table there are roughly 64,000 clones, around 80% of which are singletons. What was sequenced was peripheral blood. These receptors were collected from a man between 60 and 75 years old with COVID-19, enrolled during active disease.

V gene TRBV7-3 combines with J gene TRBJ2-5, with TRBD2 as a possible D gene (6 bases). V dropped 1 base and J dropped 4 bases, with 10 bases sitting between them. The CDR3 runs 14 residues. CDR1 and CDR2 from the germline V gene are SGHTA and FQGTGA. The DNA of the CDR3 is TGTGCCAGCAGCTTAAACCCAGCGGGAGAGACCCAGTACTTC. Amino acids: CASSLNPAGETQYF.

This chain connects TRBV3-1 (or the pseudogene TRBV3-2) to TRBJ2-7, with D perhaps matching TRBD1 (5 bases). Trimming took 3 bases from V and 0 from J, leaving 15 bases between them. Germline lookup yields CDR1 LGHDT and CDR2 YNNKEL (reference sequence). This CDR3 is 16 amino acids long. The CDR3 sequence is CASSHPPLTDSYEQYF. The CDR3 DNA reads TGTGCCAGCAGCCACCCCCCTTTGACAGACTCCTACGAGCAGTACTTC.

V is TRBV7-9 and J is TRBJ2-1; 8 bases agree with TRBD1. CDR3 length: 13 residues. The V segment lost 1 base and the J segment 15 bases; nucleotides outside the gene matches: 8. The germline V gene encodes CDR1 SEHNR and CDR2 FQNEAQ (reference sequence). CDR3 in amino acids: CASSLGDRWIPFF. CDR3 DNA: TGTGCCAGCAGCTTAGGGGACAGGTGGATCCCGTTCTTC.

V gene TRBV10-3 combines with J gene TRBJ2-5, with TRBD1 matching over 9 bases. Looked up from germline, CDR1 is ENHRY and CDR2 is SYGVKD. The CDR3 length is 13 residues. The V and J ends lost 9 bases and 5 bases, in that order; junction bases with no gene match: 7. CDR3 DNA: TGTGCCATACGGACAGGGGTGGATGAGACCCAGTACTTC. It translates to CAIRTGVDETQYF.

This sequence joins TRBV19 and TRBJ1-4, with a weak D call TRBD1 (5 bases). Trimming stripped 2 bases from V and 3 bases from J, with 10 bases between. CDR1 is LNHDA and CDR2 is SQIVND in the germline V gene (reference sequence). The CDR3 extends over 15 amino acids. This CDR3 is CASSIRQIPNEKLFF. In nucleotides, the CDR3 is TGTGCCAGTAGTATAAGACAGATCCCTAATGAAAAACTGTTTTTT.